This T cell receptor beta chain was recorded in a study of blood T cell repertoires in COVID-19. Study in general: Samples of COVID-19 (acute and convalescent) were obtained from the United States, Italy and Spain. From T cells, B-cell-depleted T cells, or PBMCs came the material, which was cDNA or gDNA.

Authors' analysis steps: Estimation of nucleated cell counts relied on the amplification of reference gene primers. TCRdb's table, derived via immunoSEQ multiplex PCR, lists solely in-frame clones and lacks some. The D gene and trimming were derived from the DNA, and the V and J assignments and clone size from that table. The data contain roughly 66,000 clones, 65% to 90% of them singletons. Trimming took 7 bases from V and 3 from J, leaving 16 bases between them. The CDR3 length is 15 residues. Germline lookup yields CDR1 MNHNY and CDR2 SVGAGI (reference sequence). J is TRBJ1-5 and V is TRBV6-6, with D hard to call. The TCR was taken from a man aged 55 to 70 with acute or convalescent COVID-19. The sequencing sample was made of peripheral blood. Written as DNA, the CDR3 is TGTGCCAGCACCCACCTCACGGGGATCAATCAGCCCCAGCATTTT. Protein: CASTHLTGINQPQHF.